This T cell receptor (beta chain) was sequenced for a study of blood T cell repertoires in COVID-19. For the study at large: Acute and convalescent COVID-19 specimens originated in the United States, Italy and Spain. In each case, the material was cDNA or gDNA derived from T cells, B-cell-depleted T cells, or PBMCs.

TCRdb's copy holds only in-frame clones and misses some; the assay was immunoSEQ multiplex PCR. This sample has about 76,000 clones, with approximately 88% found just once. With V trimmed by 7 bases and J by 2 bases, 10 bases remained unmatched. There are 15 residues in the CDR3. Germline V gene lookup returns CDR1 LNHDA and CDR2 SQIVND (reference sequence). The chain links TRBV19 to TRBJ1-2, with 7 bases fitting TRBD1. Sequenced material: peripheral blood. This clonotype was sampled from a man aged 45-65 years with active COVID-19. CDR3 DNA: TGTGCCAGTACCTGGACAGGAAAAGGGAACTATGGCTACACCTTC. Translation gives CASTWTGKGNYGYTF.